Listed below are T cell receptor beta chains from one sample, sequenced in a study of shared clonotypes between healthy human individuals. Assay used: immunoSEQ multiplex PCR; TCRdb lists only in-frame clones, some missing. The sample has around 2.1 million clones, 85% to 95% seen once. The sequencing input was naive CD8+ T cells from PBMCs. These receptor sequences come from a man aged 18-30 years in good health. Some clones in this sample may be carry-over from other donors' samples. Both conserved end residues are part of each CDR3. Each record gives: J gene, D gene, clone size, V gene, CDR3 DNA, CDR3 protein. The D gene is left open where the match is weak. The size entry is marked missing in some rows and otherwise reads once, few, many or a size class.

>TRBJ2-2|-|-|TRBV30
TGTGCCTGGAGTGTTCCGGGGACCGGGGAGCTGTTTTTT
CAWSVPGTGELFF
>TRBJ2-7|TRBD2|-|TRBV4-3
TGCGCCAGCAGCCAAGATAGCGGGGGTCTCTCCTACGAGCAGTACTTC
CASSQDSGGLSYEQYF
>TRBJ1-1|-|few|TRBV14
TGTGCCAGCAGCCACCCTAGGAACACTGAAGCTTTCTTT
CASSHPRNTEAFF
>TRBJ2-6|-|once|TRBV28
TGTGCCAGCAGTTCCATGAGCTCTGGGGCCAACGTCCTGACTTTC
CASSSMSSGANVLTF
>TRBJ1-1|TRBD1|-|TRBV29-1
TGCAGCGGGACAGGAGAGAACACTGAAGCTTTCTTT
CSGTGENTEAFF
>TRBJ2-3|-|-|TRBV27
TGTGCCAGTGCTTCCGGGCCCGGGACAGATACGCAGTATTTT
CASASGPGTDTQYF
>TRBJ2-7|-|-|TRBV28
TGTGCCAGCAGTGGGGTCGGGGAAGACTACGAGCAGTACTTC
CASSGVGEDYEQYF
>TRBJ1-2|TRBD1|-|TRBV27
TGTGCCAGCAGCCGACGACAGGGGGCATTGTATGGCTACACCTTC
CASSRRQGALYGYTF
>TRBJ2-5|-|-|TRBV7-9
TGTGCCAGCAGCACTGCGGGACAGTACCAAGAGACCCAGTACTTC
CASSTAGQYQETQYF
>TRBJ1-1|-|-|TRBV29-1
TGCAGCGTTCGGGACGGGACTGAAGCTTTCTTT
CSVRDGTEAFF
>TRBJ1-1|-|-|TRBV4-3
TGCGCCAGCAGCCCGATAGAGGGGCGAACTGAAGCTTTCTTT
CASSPIEGRTEAFF
>TRBJ2-2|TRBD2|-|TRBV27
TGTGCCAGCAGTTTGGGGACTAGCGGGAGCGGGGGGGAGCTGTTTTTT
CASSLGTSGSGGELFF
>TRBJ1-4|TRBD1|-|TRBV11-2
TGTGCCAGCAGCTCCCCTCCCCTGACAGGGCGTCTTGGGGAAAAACTGTTTTTT
CASSSPPLTGRLGEKLFF
>TRBJ2-5|-|-|TRBV7-7
TGTGCCAGCAGCTTAGCGAGTATCACAGATCAAGAGACCCAGTACTTC
CASSLASITDQETQYF
>TRBJ2-1|-|once|TRBV19
TGTGCCAGTAGTATAGTGGCGACCTACAATGAGCAGTTCTTC
CASSIVATYNEQFF
>TRBJ1-4|-|-|TRBV9
TGTGCCAGCAGCGTAGGAGACCAGGGTCGTGGGCCTGAAAAACTGTTTTTT
CASSVGDQGRGPEKLFF
>TRBJ2-3|TRBD1|-|TRBV6-1
TGTGCCAGCAGCCCTAGACAGGGAGTAAGGGATACGCAGTATTTT
CASSPRQGVRDTQYF
>TRBJ2-7|-|-|TRBV7-2
TGTGCCAGCAGCCGAGGGGGCGGGAGGTTTTTCGGTAACGAGCAGTACTTC
CASSRGGGRFFGNEQYF
>TRBJ2-1|-|-|TRBV11-3
TGTGCCAGCAGCTTAAAGAGCCTCGAGGGAGGTCATGAGCAGTTCTTC
CASSLKSLEGGHEQFF
>TRBJ2-1|TRBD2|-|TRBV9
TGTGCCAGCAGCCCCCCCAGCGGGAGTTCCTACAATGAGCAGTTCTTC
CASSPPSGSSYNEQFF
>TRBJ1-4|-|-|TRBV5-1
TGCGCCAGCAAACCTCGGGTTGACGAAAAACTGTTTTTT
CASKPRVDEKLFF
>TRBJ2-7|-|-|TRBV7-8
TGTGCCAGCAGCTTAGGGGCACTCGGGGAGCAGTACTTC
CASSLGALGEQYF
>TRBJ2-7|-|-|TRBV6-1
TGTGCCAGCACGCACCGGGGGACAGACTACGAGCAGTACTTC
CASTHRGTDYEQYF
>TRBJ2-5|-|few|TRBV28
TGTGCCAGCGGTCAAGAGACCCAGTACTTC
CASGQETQYF
>TRBJ1-5|TRBD1|-|TRBV4-1
TGCGCCAGCAGCCCGCGACAGGGGGATCAGCCCCAGCATTTT
CASSPRQGDQPQHF
>TRBJ2-3|-|-|TRBV13
TGTGCCAGCACCGAGATCACAGATACGCAGTATTTT
CASTEITDTQYF
>TRBJ2-5|TRBD2|-|TRBV4-1
TGCGCCAGCAGCCAAGTTCCCGGAGGCTATACTAGCGGGAGGGGTGCCCTGGAGACCCAGTACTTC
CASSQVPGGYTSGRGALETQYF
>TRBJ2-7|TRBD2|-|TRBV13
TGTGCCAGCAGCGGGGGGACTAGCGGGAAAAGCGAGCAGTACTTC
CASSGGTSGKSEQYF
>TRBJ2-1|-|-|TRBV19
TGTGCCAGTAGTATCCTTGTAGTAGATTCCTACAATGAGCAGTTCTTC
CASSILVVDSYNEQFF
>TRBJ2-7|-|-|TRBV9
TGTGCCAGCAGCCCGCGACCCTTGAGCTCCTACGAGCAGTACTTC
CASSPRPLSSYEQYF
>TRBJ2-7|-|-|TRBV5-6
TGTGCCAGCTCTCTGGGGGGATTCTACGAGCAGTACTTC
CASSLGGFYEQYF
>TRBJ2-5|-|-|TRBV5-6
TGTGCCAGCAAATTCGGGGGCCAAGAGACCCAGTACTTC
CASKFGGQETQYF
>TRBJ2-7|-|-|TRBV29-1
TGCAGCGTTCGAGGTGGGGATACCTACGAGCAGTACTTC
CSVRGGDTYEQYF
>TRBJ2-2|TRBD1|-|TRBV19
TGTGCCAGTAGTTCCCGGGACAGCGGATTCGGGGAGCTGTTTTTT
CASSSRDSGFGELFF
>TRBJ2-3|-|-|TRBV18
TGTGCCAGCTCGGCGGGATCGGGGGATACGCAGTATTTT
CASSAGSGDTQYF